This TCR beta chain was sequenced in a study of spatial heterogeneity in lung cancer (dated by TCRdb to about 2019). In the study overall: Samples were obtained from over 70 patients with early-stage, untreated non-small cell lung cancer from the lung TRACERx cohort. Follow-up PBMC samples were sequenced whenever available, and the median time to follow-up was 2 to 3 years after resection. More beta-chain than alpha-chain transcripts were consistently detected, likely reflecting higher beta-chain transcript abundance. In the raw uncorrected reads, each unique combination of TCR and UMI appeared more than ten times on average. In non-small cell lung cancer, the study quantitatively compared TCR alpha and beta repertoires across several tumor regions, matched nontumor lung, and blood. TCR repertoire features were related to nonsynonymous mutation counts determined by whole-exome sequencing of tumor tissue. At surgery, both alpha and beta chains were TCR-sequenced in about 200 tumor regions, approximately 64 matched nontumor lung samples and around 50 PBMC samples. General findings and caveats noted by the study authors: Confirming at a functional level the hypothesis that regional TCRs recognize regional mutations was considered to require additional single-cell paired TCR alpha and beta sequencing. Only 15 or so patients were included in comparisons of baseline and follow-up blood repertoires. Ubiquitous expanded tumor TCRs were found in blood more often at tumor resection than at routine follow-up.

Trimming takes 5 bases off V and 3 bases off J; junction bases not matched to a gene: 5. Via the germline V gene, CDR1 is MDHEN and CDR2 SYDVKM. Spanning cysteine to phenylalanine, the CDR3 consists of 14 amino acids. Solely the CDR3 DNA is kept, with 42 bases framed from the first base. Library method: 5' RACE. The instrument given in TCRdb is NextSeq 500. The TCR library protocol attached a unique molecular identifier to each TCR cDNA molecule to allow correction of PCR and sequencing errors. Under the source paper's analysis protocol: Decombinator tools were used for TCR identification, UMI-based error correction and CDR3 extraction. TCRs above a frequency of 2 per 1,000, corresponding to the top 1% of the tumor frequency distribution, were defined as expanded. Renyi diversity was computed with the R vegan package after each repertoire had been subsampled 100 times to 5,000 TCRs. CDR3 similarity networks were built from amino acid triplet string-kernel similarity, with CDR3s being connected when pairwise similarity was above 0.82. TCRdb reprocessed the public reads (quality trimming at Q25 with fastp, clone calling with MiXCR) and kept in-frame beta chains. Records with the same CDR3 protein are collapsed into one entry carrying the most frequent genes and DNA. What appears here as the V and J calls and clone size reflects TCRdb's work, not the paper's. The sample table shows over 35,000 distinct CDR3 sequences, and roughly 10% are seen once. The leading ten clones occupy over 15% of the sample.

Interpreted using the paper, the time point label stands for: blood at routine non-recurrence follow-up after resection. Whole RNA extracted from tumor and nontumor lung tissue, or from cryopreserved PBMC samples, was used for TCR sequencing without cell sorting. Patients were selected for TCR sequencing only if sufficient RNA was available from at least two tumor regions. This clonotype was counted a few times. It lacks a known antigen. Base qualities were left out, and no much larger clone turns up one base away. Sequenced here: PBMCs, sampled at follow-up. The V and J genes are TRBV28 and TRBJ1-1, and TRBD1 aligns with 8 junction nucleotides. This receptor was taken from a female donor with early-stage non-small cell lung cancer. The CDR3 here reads CASSEMTGDTEAFF. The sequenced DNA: TGTGCCAGCAGTGAAATGACAGGGGACACTGAAGCTTTCTTT.